Given below is one TCR beta chain in context. Its antigen is undetermined. These data originate in a study of coeliac disease. Study-wide results and limits: Cross-contamination between intraepithelial and lamina propria cells was possible.

Sequencing used immunoSEQ multiplex PCR; TCRdb keeps in-frame clones, though not all of them. The table lists 2,000 to 3,000 clones, 60% to 75% of them singletons. This CDR3 has 15 amino acids. CDR1 and CDR2 (germline): LGHNA, YSLEER. The V gene end was trimmed by 5 bases and the J gene end by 0 bases; junction bases not matched to a gene: 3. This clonotype originated in a woman between 65 and 79 years old with celiac disease on a gluten-free diet. V and J are TRBV4-3 and TRBJ1-3; 8 positions match TRBD1. Sequenced sample: intraepithelial lymphocytes from the gut. CDR3 sequence (DNA): TGCGCCAGCAGCTCCGGGACAGGCTCTGGAAACACCATATATTTT. It is translated as CASSSGTGSGNTIYF.